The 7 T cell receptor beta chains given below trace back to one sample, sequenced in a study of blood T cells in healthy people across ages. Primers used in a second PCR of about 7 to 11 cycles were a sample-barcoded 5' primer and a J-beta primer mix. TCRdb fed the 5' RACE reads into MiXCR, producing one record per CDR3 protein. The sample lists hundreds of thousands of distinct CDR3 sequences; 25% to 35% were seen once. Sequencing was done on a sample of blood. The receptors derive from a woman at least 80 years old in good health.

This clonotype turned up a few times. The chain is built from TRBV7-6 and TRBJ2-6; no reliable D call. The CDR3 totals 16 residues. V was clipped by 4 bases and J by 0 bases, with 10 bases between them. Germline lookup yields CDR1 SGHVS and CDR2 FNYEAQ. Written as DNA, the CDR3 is TGTGCCAGCAGCTATTCTCTGTTCTCTGGGGCCAACGTCCTGACTTTC. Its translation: CASSYSLFSGANVLTF.

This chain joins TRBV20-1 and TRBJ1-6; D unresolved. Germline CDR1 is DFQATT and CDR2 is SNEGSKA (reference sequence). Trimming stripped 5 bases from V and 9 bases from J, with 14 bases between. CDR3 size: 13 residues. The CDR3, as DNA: TGCAGTGCTCAAAGGACCGAGGGTTCACCCCTCCACTTT. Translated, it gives CSAQRTEGSPLHF.

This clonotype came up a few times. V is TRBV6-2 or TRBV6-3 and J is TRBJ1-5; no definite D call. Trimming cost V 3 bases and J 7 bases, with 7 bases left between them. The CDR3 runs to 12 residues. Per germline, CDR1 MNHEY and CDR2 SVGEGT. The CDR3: CASSYREQPQHF. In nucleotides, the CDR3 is TGTGCCAGCAGTTATCGGGAGCAGCCCCAGCATTTT.

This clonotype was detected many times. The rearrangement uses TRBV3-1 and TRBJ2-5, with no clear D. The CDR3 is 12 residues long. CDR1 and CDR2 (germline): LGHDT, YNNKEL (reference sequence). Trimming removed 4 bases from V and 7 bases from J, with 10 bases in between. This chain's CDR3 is CASSPRPGTQYF. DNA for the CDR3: TGTGCCAGCAGCCCCCGTCCGGGGACCCAGTACTTC.

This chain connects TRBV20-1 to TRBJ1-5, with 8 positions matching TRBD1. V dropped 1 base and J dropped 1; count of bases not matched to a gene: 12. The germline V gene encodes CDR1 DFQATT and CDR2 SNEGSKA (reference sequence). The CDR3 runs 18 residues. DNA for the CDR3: TGCAGTGCTAGAGCTGGGACAGGAGTTACCCTCAGCAATCAGCCCCAGCATTTT. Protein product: CSARAGTGVTLSNQPQHF.

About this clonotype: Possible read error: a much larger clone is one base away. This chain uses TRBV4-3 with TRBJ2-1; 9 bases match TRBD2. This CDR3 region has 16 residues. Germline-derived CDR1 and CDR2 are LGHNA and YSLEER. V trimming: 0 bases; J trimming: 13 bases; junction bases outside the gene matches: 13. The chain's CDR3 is CASSQEWLAGQETQFF. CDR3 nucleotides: TGCGCCAGCAGCCAAGAATGGCTAGCGGGGCAGGAGACCCAGTTCTTC.

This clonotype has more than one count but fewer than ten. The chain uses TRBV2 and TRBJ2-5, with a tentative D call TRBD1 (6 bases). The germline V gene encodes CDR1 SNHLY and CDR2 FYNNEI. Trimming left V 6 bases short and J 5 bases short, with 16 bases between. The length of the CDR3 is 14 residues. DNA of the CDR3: TGTGCCAGCAGGAAGGACAGAAGAAGGGAGACCCAGTACTTC. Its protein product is CASRKDRRRETQYF.